The 10 T cell receptor beta chains in this list originate from one sample, sequenced in a study of cytomegalovirus exposure and HLA in healthy donors. This PCR relied on a set of 60 Vbeta primers and 13 Jbeta primers. TCRdb keeps only in-frame clones here, not all; method: immunoSEQ multiplex PCR. The profile shows about 200,000 clones, approximately 86% of them singletons. Sequenced sample: PBMCs. Receptors originate from a woman aged 30 to 39 in good health and CMV-seronegative.

Turning to this clone: One end of the junction does not line up with germline, which may come from a read error. This same CDR3 is encoded by further DNA sequences in the sample. The chain joins TRBV5-4 to TRBJ2-7; 7 positions match TRBD1. Germline CDR1 reads SGHNT; CDR2 reads YYREEE (reference sequence). This CDR3 is built from 13 residues. The CDR3 spells CASSAGTEVEQYF. CDR3 coding DNA: TGCGCCAGCAGCGCCGGGACAGAGGTCGAGCAGTACTTC.

This chain uses TRBV28 with TRBJ2-7; the match to TRBD1 covers 8 bases. Germline CDR1 reads MDHEN; CDR2 reads SYDVKM. Germline trimming cut 6 bases from V and 6 bases from J; bases unmatched to any gene: 10. The length of the CDR3 is 14 residues. The CDR3 sequence: CASRDRAPGSEQYF. The CDR3 bases are TGTGCCAGCAGGGACAGGGCCCCGGGGTCCGAGCAGTACTTC.

This CDR3 reads CASSPSGRDFRPQYF. CDR3 sequence (DNA): TGTGCCAGCAGTCCCTCGGGTCGGGATTTTAGGCCCCAGTACTTC. This chain links TRBV6-1 with TRBJ2-5; tentatively, D is TRBD2 (5 bases). Germline V gene data show CDR1 as MNHNS and CDR2 as SASEGT. This CDR3 comprises 15 residues. V was trimmed by 5 bases and J by 9 bases, leaving 22 bases between them.

This chain's CDR3 is CASSLDNAGYEQYF. In DNA form, the CDR3 reads TGCGCCAGCAGCTTAGACAACGCGGGGTACGAGCAGTACTTC. The V gene is TRBV5-1, the J gene TRBJ2-7; tentative D call: TRBD2 (6 bases). V lost 2 bases, J lost 4 bases, and 13 bases lay in between. The CDR3 loop spans 14 amino acids. Germline CDR1 and CDR2: SGHRS and YFSETQ. Looking up the rest from reference TRBV5-1 and TRBJ2-7 gives the full variable domain: KAGVTQTPRYLIKTRGQQVTLSCSPISGHRSVSWYQQTPGQGLQFLFEYFSETQRNKGNFPGRFSGRQFSNSRSEMNVSTLELGDSALYLCASSLDNAGYEQYFGPGTRLTVT.

V is TRBV9 and J is TRBJ1-1, with D possibly TRBD1 on 5 matching bases. The CDR3 runs 12 residues. Between the trimmed V and J ends, which lost 3 bases and 8 bases, there was a span of 11 bases. Germline V CDR1 and CDR2: SGDLS, YYNGEE. CDR3 loop: CASSGRTPEAFF. In nucleotides, the CDR3 is TGTGCCAGCAGCGGACGGACACCCGAAGCTTTCTTT.

This chain connects TRBV5-1 to TRBJ2-3, with 9 bases lining up with TRBD1. CDR1 and CDR2 from the germline V gene are SGHRS and YFSETQ. CDR3 size: 15 residues. The V gene end was trimmed by 4 bases and the J gene end by 0 bases; junction bases not matched to a gene: 3. Here the CDR3 reads CASSRGQGSTDTQYF. CDR3 DNA sequence: TGCGCCAGCAGCCGTGGACAGGGGAGCACAGATACGCAGTATTTT.

This clone came up once. This chain links TRBV28 with TRBJ2-5; 12 nucleotides align to TRBD2. V dropped 5 bases and J dropped 5; count of bases not matched to a gene: 3. Per germline, CDR1 MDHEN and CDR2 SYDVKM. This CDR3 contains 14 residues. CDR3 sequence (DNA): TGTGCCAGCAGTATTCTAGCGGGAGGGGAGACCCAGTACTTC. Amino acids: CASSILAGGETQYF.

The rearrangement joins TRBV2 to TRBJ2-5, with D hard to call. V gave up 4 bases and J gave up 5 bases, with 8 bases separating them. CDR3 length: 12 residues. Germline V lookup: CDR1 SNHLY, CDR2 FYNNEI. CDR3: CASSVFSETQYF. Written as DNA, the CDR3 is TGTGCCAGCAGTGTATTCTCGGAGACCCAGTACTTC.

In the case of this clone: At one boundary the junction diverges from the germline segment, which might be a read error. The gene calls are TRBV7-7 and TRBJ2-3; 10 bases match TRBD2. The CDR3 sequence is 17 residues long. The germline gives CDR1 SSHAT, CDR2 FNYEAQ (reference sequence). The CDR3 loop reads CASSQSSGSSATDTQYF. CDR3 in DNA: TGTGCTAGCAGCCAATCTAGCGGGAGCTCGGCAACAGATACGCAGTATTTT. The variable domain in full, completed from reference TRBV7-7 and TRBJ2-3, reads GAGVSQSPRYKVTKRGQDVTLRCDPISSHATLYWYQQALGQGPEFLTYFNYEAQPDKSGLPSDRFSAERPEGSISTLTIQRTEQRDSAMYRCASSQSSGSSATDTQYFGPGTRLTVL.

The J gene is TRBJ1-1, the V gene TRBV9; D possibly corresponds to TRBD1 (6 bases). The germline V gene has CDR1 SGDLS and CDR2 YYNGEE. CDR3 length: 13 residues. Trimming left V 7 bases short and J 1 base short, with 11 bases between. The CDR3 region is CASASTGNTEAFF. The CDR3 nucleotides are TGTGCCAGCGCCTCGACAGGGAACACTGAAGCTTTCTTT.